The T cell receptor beta chain under discussion was sequenced for a study of T cells in Graves' hyperthyroidism and ophthalmopathy. Whole-study context: Blood from the periphery was taken at initial diagnosis, before any treatment.

About this clonotype itself: One base away lies a much larger clone, so this may be a sequencing read error.

More than 9.5 ml fresh peripheral blood yielded the PBMCs. The CDR3 contains 15 residues. Germline V CDR1 and CDR2: MDHEN, SYDVKM. Amplified TCR beta CDR3 regions came from RNA transcripts. RT-PCR in the first round (using the HTBI primer set) targeted the TCR CDR3. TCRdb re-called the multiplex PCR reads with MiXCR, one entry per CDR3 protein. The repertoire includes about 200,000 distinct CDR3 sequences, around 18% of them detected once, and about two fifths sits in the top ten. Source material: blood. V and J are TRBV28 and TRBJ2-6; tentatively, D is TRBD1 or TRBD2 (6 bases each). The source of this sequence is a man aged 40-49 years with Graves' hyperthyroidism. CDR3 loop: CVSRAGGGEANVLTF. CDR3 coding DNA: TGTGTCAGCAGGGCCGGGGGCGGTGAGGCCAACGTCCTGACTTTC. The full variable domain, its missing parts supplied by reference TRBV28 and TRBJ2-6, is DVKVTQSSRYLVKRTGEKVFLECVQDMDHENMFWYRQDPGLGLRLIYFSYDVKMKEKGDIPEGYSVSREKKERFSLILESASTNQTSMYLCVSRAGGGEANVLTFGAGSRLTVL.